This TCR beta chain was identified in a study of blood T cell repertoires in COVID-19. About the study: The origin of the acute and convalescent COVID-19 samples was the United States, Italy and Spain. The cDNA or gDNA used as material had been derived from T cells, B-cell-depleted T cells, or PBMCs.

This CDR3 has 15 residues. V dropped 6 bases and J dropped 3; count of bases not matched to a gene: 7. Germline values: CDR1 WNHNN, CDR2 SYGVQD (reference sequence). Seattle enrolled patients during active infection and tracked them longitudinally. Original handling: Amplification with reference gene primers provided the estimates of nucleated cell counts. This table comes from immunoSEQ multiplex PCR, and its TCRdb copy is limited to in-frame clones, with some not included. V and J calls and clone size are as listed in that table; D and trimming were resolved from the DNA. Among 150,000 to 200,000 clones listed, roughly 83% were seen once.

This sequence was found in a woman aged 40 to 49 with COVID-19, enrolled during active disease. The chain couples TRBV10-1 to TRBJ2-1; 8 bases align to TRBD2. The material sequenced was peripheral blood. CDR3 residues: CASSRGRGDYNEQFF. CDR3 nucleotides: TGCGCCAGCAGCCGAGGGCGGGGGGACTACAATGAGCAGTTCTTC.